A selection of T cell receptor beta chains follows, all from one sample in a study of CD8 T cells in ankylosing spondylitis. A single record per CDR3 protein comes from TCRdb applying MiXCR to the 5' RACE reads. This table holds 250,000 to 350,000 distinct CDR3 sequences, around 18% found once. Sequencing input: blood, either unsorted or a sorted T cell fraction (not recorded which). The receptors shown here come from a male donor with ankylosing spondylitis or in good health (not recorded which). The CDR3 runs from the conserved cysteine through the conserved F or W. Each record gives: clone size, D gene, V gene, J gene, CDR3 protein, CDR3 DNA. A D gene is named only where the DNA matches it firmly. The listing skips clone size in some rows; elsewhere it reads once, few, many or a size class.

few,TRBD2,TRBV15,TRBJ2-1,CATSRDNGLGTGNEQFF,TGTGCCACCAGCAGAGATAACGGACTAGGGACGGGGAATGAGCAGTTCTTC
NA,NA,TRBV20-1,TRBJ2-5,CSADPTGSQETQYF,TGCAGTGCTGATCCAACCGGGTCCCAAGAGACCCAGTACTTC
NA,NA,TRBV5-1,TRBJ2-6,CASSAQEGANVLTF,TGCGCCAGCAGCGCACAGGAAGGGGCCAACGTCCTGACTTTC
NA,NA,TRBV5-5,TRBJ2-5,CASSFRVEETQYF,TGTGCCAGCAGCTTCAGGGTAGAGGAGACCCAGTACTTC
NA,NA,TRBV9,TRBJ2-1,CASSVGGQGPNEQFF,TGTGCCAGCAGCGTAGGCGGGCAGGGGCCCAATGAGCAGTTCTTC
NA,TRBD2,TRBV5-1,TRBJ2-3,CASSPLAPFSSGPTDTQYF,TGCGCCAGCAGTCCCCTGGCGCCCTTCTCTAGCGGACCCACAGATACGCAGTATTTT
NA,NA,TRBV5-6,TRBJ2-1,CASSPRTGGGYNEQFF,TGTGCCAGCAGCCCTCGGACAGGAGGAGGGTACAATGAGCAGTTCTTC
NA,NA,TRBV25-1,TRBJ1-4,CASSEYGEKLFF,TGTGCCAGCAGTGAATACGGGGAAAAACTGTTTTTT
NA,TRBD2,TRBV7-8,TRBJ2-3,CASSLGGGPDTQYF,TGTGCCAGCAGCTTAGGCGGGGGGCCAGATACGCAGTATTTT
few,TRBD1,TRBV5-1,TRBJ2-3,CASSLVQGLSTDTQYF,TGCGCCAGCAGCTTGGTACAGGGGTTGAGCACAGATACGCAGTATTTT
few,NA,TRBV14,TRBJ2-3,CASSPPAGLGADTQYF,TGTGCCAGCAGCCCCCCCGCAGGCCTGGGGGCAGATACGCAGTATTTT
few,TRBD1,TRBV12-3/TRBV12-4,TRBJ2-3,CASIRTGAVYTQYF,TGTGCCAGCATCAGGACAGGGGCGGTATATACGCAGTATTTT
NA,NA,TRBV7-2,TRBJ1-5,CASSLTGPSNQPQHF,TGTGCCAGCAGCCTTACGGGACCGAGCAATCAGCCCCAGCATTTT
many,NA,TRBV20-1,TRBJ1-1,CSARTNKNTEAFF,TGCAGTGCTAGGACAAACAAGAACACTGAAGCTTTCTTT
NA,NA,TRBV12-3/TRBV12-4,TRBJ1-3,CASSSLSGNTIYF,TGTGCCAGCAGTTCCTTAAGTGGAAACACCATATATTTT
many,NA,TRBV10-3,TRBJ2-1,CAIMPGPKNNEQFF,TGTGCCATCATGCCGGGACCCAAAAACAATGAGCAGTTCTTC
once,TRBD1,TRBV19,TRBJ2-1,CASRSLGQPSSYNEQFF,TGTGCCAGTAGGTCTTTGGGACAGCCCAGCTCCTACAATGAGCAGTTCTTC
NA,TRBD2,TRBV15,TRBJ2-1,CATSIPLTSVEQFF,TGTGCCACCAGCATCCCTCTTACTAGCGTTGAGCAGTTCTTC
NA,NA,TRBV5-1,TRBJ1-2,CVSSLGKDYGYTF,TGCGTCAGCAGCTTGGGGAAAGACTATGGCTACACCTTC
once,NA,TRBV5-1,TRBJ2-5,CASSLFPGLQETQYF,TGCGCCAGCAGCTTGTTTCCAGGGCTCCAAGAGACCCAGTACTTC
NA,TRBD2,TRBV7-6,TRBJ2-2,CASSFSGRATGELFF,TGTGCCAGCAGTTTTAGCGGGAGGGCGACCGGGGAGCTGTTTTTT
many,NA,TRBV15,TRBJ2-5,CATSSTTYETQYF,TGTGCCACCAGCAGCACGACATATGAGACCCAGTACTTC
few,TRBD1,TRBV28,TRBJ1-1,CASSSGQGLEAFF,TGTGCCAGCAGTTCTGGACAGGGACTTGAAGCTTTCTTT
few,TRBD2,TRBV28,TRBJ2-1,CASSASGGIYNEQFF,TGTGCCAGCAGCGCTAGCGGGGGTATCTACAATGAGCAGTTCTTC
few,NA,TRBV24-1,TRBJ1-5,CATSDPGAHQPQHF,TGTGCCACCAGTGATCCGGGGGCCCATCAGCCCCAGCATTTT
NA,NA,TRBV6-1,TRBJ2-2,CASSEWIEPNTGELFF,TGTGCCAGCAGTGAATGGATAGAGCCGAACACCGGGGAGCTGTTTTTT
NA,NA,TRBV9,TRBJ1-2,CASSAAWEGNGYTF,TGTGCCAGCAGCGCTGCTTGGGAAGGAAATGGCTACACCTTC
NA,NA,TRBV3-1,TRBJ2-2,CASSQELRTGELFF,TGTGCCAGCAGCCAAGAGTTGAGAACCGGGGAGCTGTTTTTT
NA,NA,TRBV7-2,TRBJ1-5,CANSLGQGGNQPQHF,TGTGCCAACAGCTTAGGGCAGGGTGGCAATCAGCCCCAGCATTTT
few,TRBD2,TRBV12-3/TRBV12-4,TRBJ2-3,CASSLPSGGDTDTQYF,TGTGCCAGCAGTTTACCCAGCGGGGGCGACACAGATACGCAGTATTTT
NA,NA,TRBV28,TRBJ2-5,CASSGRVGTQYF,TGTGCCAGCAGTGGAAGAGTGGGGACCCAGTACTTC
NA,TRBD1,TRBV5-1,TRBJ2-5,CASSLEEKHPGQGARKTQYF,TGCGCCAGCAGCTTGGAAGAAAAACATCCGGGACAGGGGGCGCGGAAGACCCAGTACTTC
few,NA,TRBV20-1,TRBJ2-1,CSARVSSEQFF,TGCAGTGCTAGAGTTAGCAGTGAGCAGTTCTTC
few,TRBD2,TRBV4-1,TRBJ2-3,CASSQDQVGRTSLPDTQYF,TGCGCCAGCAGCCAAGATCAAGTTGGCCGGACTAGTCTCCCAGATACGCAGTATTTT
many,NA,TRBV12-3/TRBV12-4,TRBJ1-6,CASSNRRGGLNSPLHF,TGTGCCAGCAGCAACCGTCGGGGCGGGTTAAATTCACCCCTCCACTTT
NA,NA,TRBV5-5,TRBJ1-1,CASSLVMTEAFF,TGTGCCAGCAGCTTGGTGATGACTGAAGCTTTCTTT
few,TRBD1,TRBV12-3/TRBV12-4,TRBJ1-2,CASSQGQGRAGYTF,TGTGCCAGCAGCCAAGGACAGGGGCGCGCTGGCTACACCTTC
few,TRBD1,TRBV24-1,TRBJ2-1,CATSDHRQGPFNEQFF,TGTGCCACCAGTGACCACCGACAGGGCCCCTTCAATGAGCAGTTCTTC
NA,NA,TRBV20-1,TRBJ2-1,CSAGLPAHNEQFF,TGCAGTGCGGGACTCCCGGCACACAATGAGCAGTTCTTC
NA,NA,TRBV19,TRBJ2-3,CASTSGSHGDTQYF,TGTGCCAGTACCTCGGGGTCCCACGGGGATACGCAGTATTTT
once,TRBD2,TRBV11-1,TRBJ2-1,CASTIAGAYNEQFF,TGTGCCAGCACTATAGCGGGAGCCTACAATGAGCAGTTCTTC
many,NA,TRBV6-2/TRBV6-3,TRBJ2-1,CASTRAAAGEQFF,TGTGCCAGCACCAGGGCCGCCGCCGGAGAGCAGTTCTTC
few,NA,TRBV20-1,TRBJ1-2,CSAGGVNYGYTF,TGCAGTGCTGGGGGAGTTAACTATGGCTACACCTTC
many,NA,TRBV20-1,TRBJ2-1,CSARDTSSSYNEQFF,TGCAGTGCTAGAGATACTAGCAGCTCCTACAATGAGCAGTTCTTC
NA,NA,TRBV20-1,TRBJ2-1,CSASQLTGNYEQFF,TGCAGTGCTTCCCAACTAACAGGGAACTATGAGCAGTTCTTC
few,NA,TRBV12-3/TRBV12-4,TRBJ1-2,CASSLEVFNYGYTF,TGTGCCAGCAGTTTAGAGGTTTTCAACTATGGCTACACCTTC
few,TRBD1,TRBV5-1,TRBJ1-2,CASSLAGRGLNGYTF,TGCGCCAGCAGCTTGGCCGGCAGGGGGCTCAATGGCTACACCTTC
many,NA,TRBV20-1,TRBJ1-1,CSAEGEGRNTEAFF,TGCAGTGCAGAGGGTGAGGGGCGGAACACTGAAGCTTTCTTT
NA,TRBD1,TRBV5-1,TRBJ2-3,CASSLDRGATDTQYF,TGCGCCAGCAGCTTGGACAGGGGAGCCACAGATACGCAGTATTTT
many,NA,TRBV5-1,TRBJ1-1,CASSLASGTEAFF,TGCGCCAGCAGCTTGGCCTCGGGCACTGAAGCTTTCTTT
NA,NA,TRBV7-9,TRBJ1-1,CASSPSGQGVPEAFF,TGTGCCAGCAGCCCTTCCGGGCAGGGAGTCCCTGAAGCTTTCTTT
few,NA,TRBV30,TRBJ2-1,CASSGAGSYNEQFF,TGTGCCTCCTCGGGGGCCGGCTCCTACAATGAGCAGTTCTTC
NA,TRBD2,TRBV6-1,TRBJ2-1,CASKTPGGAYNEQFF,TGTGCCAGCAAGACACCCGGGGGGGCCTACAATGAGCAGTTCTTC